The 24 T cell receptor beta chains reported below all come from one sample, sequenced in a study of beta chain features in type 1 diabetes. TCRB transcripts that were expressed got sequenced, as all of the isolated RNA had been reverse transcribed. This table comes from immunoSEQ multiplex PCR, and its TCRdb copy is limited to in-frame clones, with some not included. The data contain a few hundred thousand clones, roughly 11% of them singletons. Material for sequencing was naive CD4+ T cells from blood. The source is a woman in her thirties in good health.

This clone was detected only once. This chain links TRBV4-2 with TRBJ2-2, with 7 positions matching TRBD1. The CDR3 is made up of 15 amino acids. Germline assignment: CDR1 LGHNA and CDR2 YNFKEQ. V lost 5 bases to trimming and J lost 4 bases; unmatched junction nucleotides: 7. CDR3 sequence reads: CASSSSRGSTGELFF. The CDR3 DNA is TGTGCCAGCAGCTCCAGCAGGGGGAGCACCGGGGAGCTGTTTTTT.

This clone was recorded a few times. The genes are TRBV11-2 and TRBJ2-5, with TRBD2 as a possible D gene (6 bases). CDR1 and CDR2 from the germline V gene are SGHAT and FQNNGV. The V end was cut by 5 bases, the J end by 5 bases, with 15 bases between. This CDR3 region has 14 residues. The CDR3 loop reads CASSRRAGRETQYF. CDR3 nucleotide sequence: TGTGCCAGCAGCCGTAGGGCGGGACGGGAGACCCAGTACTTC. Drawing the rest from reference TRBV11-2 and TRBJ2-5, the complete variable domain is EAGVAQSPRYKIIEKRQSVAFWCNPISGHATLYWYQQILGQGPKLLIQFQNNGVVDDSQLPKDRFSAERLKGVDSTLKIQPAKLEDSAVYLCASSRRAGRETQYFGPGTRLLVL.

In its sample, this clone was seen a few times. This chain uses TRBV18 with TRBJ1-1; 7 bases align to TRBD1. Unmatched junction bases numbered 4, after V lost 3 bases and J lost 3 bases. Germline V gives CDR1 KGHSH, CDR2 LQKENI. The CDR3 consists of 14 residues. The DNA of the CDR3 is TGTGCCAGCTCACCGGGACAGCCGGACACTGAAGCTTTCTTT. Protein product: CASSPGQPDTEAFF.

In its sample, this clone was seen a few times. The chain uses TRBV28 and TRBJ1-1; 8 nucleotides match TRBD1. Losses at the gene ends were 8 bases for V and 5 bases for J; bases not matched to a gene: 13. The CDR3 totals 15 residues. Per the germline V gene, CDR1 is MDHEN and CDR2 is SYDVKM. CDR3 in DNA: TGTGCCAGCCTAAACCAGGGCAGGGGGCGAACTGAAGCTTTCTTT. Protein sequence: CASLNQGRGRTEAFF.

The V call is TRBV19, the J call TRBJ2-1, with 9 bases matching TRBD1. V lost 6 bases and J lost 10; bases outside the gene matches: 7. Germline V gene data show CDR1 as LNHDA and CDR2 as SQIVND (reference sequence). CDR3 size: 13 residues. The CDR3 here is CASRRRQGEEQFF. The CDR3 DNA sequence: TGTGCCAGTAGGCGTCGACAGGGGGAAGAGCAGTTCTTC.

The chain is built from TRBV30 and TRBJ2-1, with TRBD2 matching 9 bases. Germline trimming cut 3 bases from V and 8 bases from J; bases unmatched to any gene: 11. CDR3 length: 15 residues. Germline values: CDR1 GTSNPN, CDR2 SVGIG (reference sequence). Written as DNA, the CDR3 is TGTGCCTGGAGGACCGGGACTAGCAGGGGGGATGAGCAGTTCTTC. Amino acid sequence: CAWRTGTSRGDEQFF. The full variable domain, rest sourced from reference TRBV30 and TRBJ2-1, is SQTIHQWPATLVQPVGSPLSLECTVEGTSNPNLYWYRQAAGRGLQLLFYSVGIGQISSEVPQNLSASRPQDRQFILSSKKLLLSDSGFYLCAWRTGTSRGDEQFFGPGTRLTVL.

The chain carries TRBV28 and TRBJ2-7; D possibly corresponds to TRBD1 (6 bases). CDR3 length: 16 amino acids. V was clipped by 6 bases and J by 3 bases, with 21 bases between them. The germline gives CDR1 MDHEN, CDR2 SYDVKM. The CDR3 DNA is TGTGCCAGCAGCCTGGCGTCCACAGGGAGTTTCTACGAGCAGTACTTC. Encoded protein: CASSLASTGSFYEQYF.

V is TRBV29-1 and J is TRBJ1-2; 7 positions match TRBD1. Trimming at V came to 6 bases and at J to 4 bases, leaving 2 bases not matched to a gene. CDR3 length: 11 amino acids. In germline, CDR1 is SQVTM, CDR2 ANQGSEA. The CDR3 nucleotides read TGCAGCGTCGGGGACAGCTATGGCTACACCTTC. It yields the protein CSVGDSYGYTF.

The chain joins TRBV11-1 to TRBJ2-2; D may be TRBD1 (6 bases). Germline CDR1 reads SGHAT; CDR2 reads FQDESV (reference sequence). V gave up 5 bases and J gave up 4 bases, with 11 bases separating them. The CDR3 covers 14 residues. CDR3 in DNA: TGTGCCAGCAGCCGTCTACAGGGCACCGGGGAGCTGTTTTTT. Protein: CASSRLQGTGELFF.

This clone was detected only a few times. V gene TRBV2 combines with J gene TRBJ2-5; 7 bases align to TRBD1. The V and J ends lost 4 bases and 3 bases, in that order; junction bases with no gene match: 5. CDR1 and CDR2 from the germline V gene are SNHLY and FYNNEI. The CDR3 contains 14 residues. The CDR3 DNA reads as TGTGCCAGCAGTGCCGGGACAGCAGAAGAGACCCAGTACTTC. Translated: CASSAGTAEETQYF.

This clone was counted between two and nine times. The chain is built from TRBV11-3 and TRBJ2-5; D unresolved. The V gene lost 1 base and the J gene lost 2 bases, with 8 bases spanning the gap. The CDR3 has 14 residues. Germline CDR1 and CDR2: SGHNT and YENEEA. CDR3 DNA: TGTGCCAGCAGCTTAGGTGGCCAACAAGAGACCCAGTACTTC. It is translated as CASSLGGQQETQYF.

The chain employs TRBV29-1 and TRBJ2-3; tentative D call: TRBD1 (5 bases). The germline gives CDR1 SQVTM, CDR2 ANQGSEA. The CDR3 extends over 13 amino acids. Trimming took 3 bases from V and 2 from J, leaving 9 bases between them. CDR3 region: CSVDVQDTDTQYF. The CDR3 bases are TGCAGCGTTGATGTACAGGACACAGATACGCAGTATTTT.

This clone was found a few times. This chain joins TRBV5-4 and TRBJ2-7, with 10 bases fitting TRBD2. There are 15 residues in the CDR3. The ends lost 9 bases at V and 6 bases at J; junction bases unmatched: 15. Germline V gene data show CDR1 as SGHNT and CDR2 as YYREEE (reference sequence). The CDR3 spells CATAEEASGRREQYF. In nucleotides, the CDR3 is TGTGCCACCGCCGAAGAGGCTAGCGGGAGACGCGAGCAGTACTTC. Filled out from reference TRBV5-4 and TRBJ2-7, the complete variable domain reads ETGVTQSPTHLIKTRGQQVTLRCSSQSGHNTVSWYQQALGQGPQFIFQYYREEENGRGNFPPRFSGLQFPNYSSELNVNALELDDSALYLCATAEEASGRREQYFGPGTRLTVT.

This clone appeared a few times. This CDR3 is CASSIYDRRSGYTF. The CDR3 bases are TGTGCCAGTAGTATATACGACAGGAGGTCTGGCTACACCTTC. The chain employs TRBV19 and TRBJ1-2, with D possibly matching TRBD1 (6 bases). CDR3 length: 14 residues. CDR1 and CDR2 (germline): LNHDA, SQIVND (reference sequence). The ends were cut back, 2 bases at V and 7 bases at J, with 14 bases in the middle.

The table lists this clone with a few counts. The V gene is TRBV15, the J gene TRBJ1-1; D gene unclear. The CDR3 sequence is 15 residues long. V shed 0 bases and J shed 7 bases, with 15 bases lying between them. CDR1 is LNHNV and CDR2 is YYDKDF in the germline V gene (reference sequence). This chain's CDR3 is CATSREREAGFEAFF. In nucleotides, the CDR3 is TGTGCCACCAGCAGAGAAAGGGAGGCGGGTTTTGAAGCTTTCTTT.

This clone was counted between two and nine times. This chain joins TRBV7-6 and TRBJ2-7, with 10 bases lining up with TRBD2. The J segment lost 6 bases and the V segment lost 6 bases, leaving 17 bases of the junction unmatched. Germline V gene data show CDR1 as SGHVS and CDR2 as FNYEAQ. The CDR3 loop spans 17 amino acids. CDR3 bases: TGTGCCAGCAGTTCCCGGACAGGGAGGGGACTAGCGAGCGAGCAGTACTTC. This encodes CASSSRTGRGLASEQYF.

This rearrangement joins TRBV7-2 to TRBJ2-3; 14 nucleotides agree with TRBD2. The CDR3 loop spans 15 amino acids. CDR1 is SGHTA and CDR2 is FQGNSA in the germline V gene. V lost 4 bases to trimming and J lost 8 bases; unmatched junction nucleotides: 5. Here the CDR3 reads CASSSGLAGDSTQYF. DNA for the CDR3: TGTGCCAGCAGCTCGGGACTAGCGGGAGACAGTACGCAGTATTTT.

The chain carries TRBV18 and TRBJ2-1, with 8 bases lining up with TRBD1. The V segment lost 1 base and the J segment 7 bases; nucleotides outside the gene matches: 6. This CDR3 is built from 15 residues. Germline lookup yields CDR1 KGHSH and CDR2 LQKENI. CDR3 sequence: CASSPLSTGENEQFF. The CDR3 bases are TGTGCCAGCTCACCACTCTCGACAGGGGAGAATGAGCAGTTCTTC.

The V gene is TRBV13, the J gene TRBJ2-1, with TRBD2 identical over 10 bases. This CDR3 spans 15 amino acids. Germline CDR1 reads PRHDT; CDR2 reads FYEKMQ (reference sequence). V was pared by 5 bases and J by 3 bases, with 4 bases of the junction left unmatched. The CDR3 region has the DNA TGTGCCAGCAGCAGGACTAGCGGAAACTACAATGAGCAGTTCTTC. It translates to CASSRTSGNYNEQFF. The full variable domain, in which reference TRBV13 and TRBJ2-1 provide the parts outside the CDR3, is AAGVIQSPRHLIKEKRETATLKCYPIPRHDTVYWYQQGPGQDPQFLISFYEKMQSDKGSIPDRFSAQQFSDYHSELNMSSLELGDSALYFCASSRTSGNYNEQFFGPGTRLTVL.

This clone has more than one count but fewer than ten. The V gene is TRBV29-1, the J gene TRBJ2-1, with TRBD2 matching 10 bases. Germline V gene lookup returns CDR1 SQVTM and CDR2 ANQGSEA. The CDR3 is 19 amino acids. V trimming: 0 bases; J trimming: 1 base; junction bases outside the gene matches: 12. The CDR3 here is CSVEDRASGRAFSYNEQFF. Written as DNA, the CDR3 is TGCAGCGTTGAAGATCGAGCGAGCGGGAGGGCCTTTTCCTACAATGAGCAGTTCTTC.

This clone was seen more than once but under ten times. The chain couples TRBV28 to TRBJ1-5; 9 nucleotides agree with TRBD1. The junction had 7 bases not matched to a gene; V was cut back by 4 bases and J by 0 bases. Germline loops: CDR1 MDHEN, CDR2 SYDVKM. The CDR3 loop spans 17 amino acids. This CDR3 reads CASSSRGQGYSNQPQHF. CDR3 nucleotides: TGTGCCAGCAGTTCTAGAGGACAGGGGTATAGCAATCAGCCCCAGCATTTT.

This chain joins TRBV27 and TRBJ2-4, with D perhaps matching TRBD1 (7 bases). This CDR3 has 14 residues. Per germline, CDR1 MNHEY and CDR2 SMNVEV (reference sequence). The V and J ends lost 5 bases and 8 bases respectively, with 16 bases between them. CDR3 region: CASSVVGRGDIQYF. The CDR3 nucleotides read TGTGCCAGCAGTGTAGTAGGCAGGGGGGACATTCAGTACTTC.

The V and J genes are TRBV7-9 and TRBJ1-2; TRBD1 matches 7 bases. The V segment lost 1 base and the J segment 2 bases; nucleotides outside the gene matches: 7. CDR3 length: 16 residues. Germline-derived CDR1 and CDR2 are SEHNR and FQNEAQ (reference sequence). The chain's CDR3 is CASSLVSGQINYGYTF. The CDR3 DNA sequence: TGTGCCAGCAGCTTAGTGTCGGGACAGATAAACTATGGCTACACCTTC.

CDR3 nucleotides: TGTGCCAGCAGATCCAGCGGGATCGCATACAATGAGCAGTTCTTC. Amino acid sequence: CASRSSGIAYNEQFF. The rearrangement joins TRBV28 to TRBJ2-1, with 7 bases identical to TRBD2. Unmatched junction bases numbered 9, after V lost 6 bases and J lost 4 bases. Germline V gene data show CDR1 as MDHEN and CDR2 as SYDVKM. This CDR3 region has 15 residues.